These 5 T cell receptor beta chains were all obtained from the same sample, sequenced in a study of T cell changes during pregnancy in multiple sclerosis. The table came from immunoSEQ multiplex PCR; TCRdb's copy has only in-frame clones and leaves some out. The sample has 35,000 or so clones; roughly 93% are singletons. The source material was CD4+ T cells from peripheral blood mononuclear cells, sampled in the first trimester of pregnancy. The source of these receptors is a female donor with multiple sclerosis, enrolled in a pregnancy study.

This clone has only one observation. This sequence joins TRBV29-1 and TRBJ2-1; 7 nucleotides align to TRBD2. After removal of 4 bases from V and 2 bases from J, the junction contained 14 bases not matched to a gene. This CDR3 is 17 amino acids long. Germline V gene data show CDR1 as SQVTM and CDR2 as ANQGSEA. CDR3 sequence: CSVGGGGGSGAYNEQFF. As DNA, the CDR3 is TGCAGCGTTGGCGGGGGTGGCGGGAGTGGAGCCTACAATGAGCAGTTCTTC.

The rearrangement joins TRBV5-1 to TRBJ1-1, with D possibly matching TRBD1 (6 bases). This CDR3 region has 14 residues. Per germline, CDR1 SGHRS and CDR2 YFSETQ. V was shortened by 1 base and J by 4 bases, with 11 bases between the two germline ends. The CDR3: CASSLRGYGTEAFF. The CDR3 DNA reads TGCGCCAGCAGCTTGAGGGGGTACGGCACTGAAGCTTTCTTT.

The chain is built from TRBV5-1 and TRBJ1-1, with TRBD1 matching 7 bases. V lost 3 bases to trimming and J lost 4 bases; unmatched junction nucleotides: 9. The CDR3 sequence is 15 residues long. CDR1 is SGHRS and CDR2 is YFSETQ in the germline V gene. Here the CDR3 DNA reads TGCGCCAGCAGCTGGGATGACAGGGTAGGCACTGAAGCTTTCTTT. Translation gives CASSWDDRVGTEAFF. Based on the CDR3 plus reference TRBV5-1 and TRBJ1-1, the full variable domain is KAGVTQTPRYLIKTRGQQVTLSCSPISGHRSVSWYQQTPGQGLQFLFEYFSETQRNKGNFPGRFSGRQFSNSRSEMNVSTLELGDSALYLCASSWDDRVGTEAFFGQGTRLTVV.

The chain links TRBV2 to TRBJ2-7, with D unclear. The germline CDR1 and CDR2 sequences are SNHLY and FYNNEI. V lost 7 bases and J lost 1, with 11 bases in between. This CDR3 has 13 residues. Here the CDR3 reads CASTLVQSYEQYF. In DNA, the CDR3 is TGTGCCAGCACCCTGGTACAGTCCTACGAGCAGTACTTC.

The V call is TRBV6-5, the J call TRBJ2-6; tentative D call: TRBD1 (5 bases). This CDR3 contains 15 residues. Germline CDR1 reads MNHEY; CDR2 reads SVGAGI. The V and J ends lost 6 bases and 3 bases respectively, with 12 bases between them. The CDR3 here is CASRSTGSGANVLTF. The CDR3 DNA follows: TGTGCCAGCAGATCTACAGGTAGTGGGGCCAACGTCCTGACTTTC.